This TCR beta chain emerged from a study of vaccination effects on CD4 cells after COVID-19 (dated by TCRdb to between 2022 and 2023). As for the study more broadly: In the ViraFEST assay, PBMC were stimulated with viral peptide pools, and antigen-specific CD4+ T cell clonotypes were then identified by expansion using TCR sequencing. Each participant received two doses of an mRNA SARS-CoV-2 vaccine, either BNT162b2 or mRNA-1273. Pre-vaccine samples were collected from a couple of convalescent patients 16 days and one week before the first dose, corresponding to 142 and 148 days after COVID-19 diagnosis. Cultures from other donors in the study were sequenced with the Oncomine TCR Beta short-read assay on an Illumina iSeq 100. Altogether, roughly 10 COVID-19 convalescent patients and several SARS-CoV-2-naive healthy vaccine recipients made up the full study. In both COVID-19 convalescent patients and infection-naive vaccine recipients, the study compared SARS-CoV-2 spike-specific CD4+ TCR repertoires from before mRNA vaccination with those from after it. Each well held around 2 million PBMC cultured in IMDM containing roughly 5% human AB serum, 10 IU/ml IL-2 and gentamicin, along with roughly 10 ug/ml peptides.

After less than eleven days of culture, CD4+ T cells were isolated with the EasySep CD4+ T cell isolation kit. PCR-confirmed SARS-CoV-2 infection had occurred in convalescent patients between March and December 2020, before the Alpha, Beta and Delta variants emerged in the United States. Half of the culture medium was replaced with fresh IL-2-containing medium on days 3 and 7. Unless noted otherwise, every peptide stimulation condition was cultured in triplicate wells. Using Ficoll-Paque Plus gradient centrifugation, PBMC were separated from whole blood and then either used fresh or cryopreserved at -140C. The QIAamp micro DNA kit was used to extract genomic DNA from the cultured CD4+ T cells. A remark on this clone: It lacks a known antigen. The record has no base qualities; no much larger clone is one base away.

The library was made by the immunoSEQ multiplex PCR assay. DNA from the cultured and isolated CD4+ T cells underwent TCR beta CDR3 sequencing. Regarding the original processing steps: Non-productive TCR sequences were removed, reads were trimmed to the CDR3 region, and CDR3s of at least 7 amino acids were retained. The MANAFEST web app was used to pick out antigen-specific clonotypes by comparing their expansion in peptide wells with that in reference cultures. For clones to be considered positive, expansion at FDR<0.05 versus reference and all other wells, an odds ratio above 5, and a frequency above 0.1% in two replicate wells were required. A clonotype was called cross-reactive if it was significantly expanded both in SARS-CoV-2 spike wells and in at least one common cold coronavirus spike condition. CDR3 similarity was assessed by Levenshtein distance with the stringdist R package, and unrooted trees were built with ape in R 3.6.1. TCRdb took over this immuneACCESS table, retaining in-frame rearrangements with V and J assigned. Such tables are incomplete; in checked studies, under half of the missing clones stem from an unresolved V gene, and the remainder is unexplained. That table furnishes V, J and clone size, whereas the DNA furnished D and trimming. The sample data list about 45,000 clones, and 70% to 75% of these were observed just once. In total, the top ten clones hold 8.6% of the sample.

General conclusions and limits of the study: The study was limited by a small number of convalescent patients and lacked early post-infection timepoints. For convalescent patients, new clones induced by the vaccine made up most of the post-vaccine spike-reactive repertoire, and these new clones were largely distinct from the clones induced by infection. Both infection-induced and vaccine-induced clones contracted markedly at late post-vaccination timepoints, which is consistent with waning T cell responses.

This specimen was CD4+ T cells from PBMCs cultured without peptide, taken before COVID-19 vaccination. This receptor was obtained from a human donor who had a prior SARS-CoV-2 infection.

For the CDR3, the sequence is CASSLDRDEQFF. The nucleotides read TGTGCCAGCAGCTTAGATCGGGATGAGCAGTTCTTC. The receptor chain draws on TRBV11-3 and TRBJ2-1; no D gene call is confident. The CDR3, cysteine through phenylalanine, is 12 amino acids long. CDR3 DNA only is kept here, 36 bases in frame from base 1. Relative to germline, V is 0 bases shorter and J is 8 bases shorter, with 5 bases between their ends. The CDR1 and CDR2 encoded by the germline V gene are SGHNT and YENEEA.